The clone carrying this TCR beta chain has more than one count but fewer than ten. V trimming: 5 bases; J trimming: 3 bases; junction bases outside the gene matches: 10. The CDR3 covers 15 residues. This sample was included in a study of identical twins. MiXCR was run by TCRdb on the 5' RACE reads, yielding one entry per CDR3 protein. The table includes 690,000 or so distinct CDR3 sequences, around 8.6% detected once. These same records also appear under a second study, on yellow fever vaccine responses in identical twins.

This sequence joins TRBV12-3 or TRBV12-4 and TRBJ2-7; 7 nucleotides align to TRBD1. The sequencing sample was made of PBMCs. This receptor was taken from a woman between 18 and 30 years old in good health. The CDR3 coding sequence is TGTGCCAGCAGTCCCTGGGGACAGCCGGACTACGAGCAGTACTTC. It encodes CASSPWGQPDYEQYF.